The rows below give T cell receptor beta chains drawn from one sample of a study of neurological immune-mediated disorders. TCRdb reanalysed the 5' RACE reads using MiXCR and keeps one entry per CDR3 protein. Here the sample spans around 33,000 distinct CDR3 sequences, almost 7.5% being singletons. The sample taken for sequencing was PBMCs. These TCRs come from a woman aged 40 to 49 in good health. Each CDR3 is given with its conserved first and last residue. Each record gives: clone size, D gene, V gene, J gene, CDR3 protein, CDR3 DNA. The D gene is left open where the match is weak. Expanded clones get a size class; other rows say once, few or many, or leave the size out.

abundance: many; d_gene: TRBD1; v_gene: TRBV12-3/TRBV12-4; j_gene: TRBJ1-1; CDR3aa: CAISGQGLTEAFF; CDR3nt: TGTGCCATCTCGGGACAGGGGCTCACTGAAGCTTTCTTT
abundance: many; d_gene: -; v_gene: TRBV5-6; j_gene: TRBJ2-3; CDR3aa: CASSLGQGRTDTQYF; CDR3nt: TGTGCCAGCAGCTTGGGGCAGGGCAGAACAGATACGCAGTATTTT
abundance: many; d_gene: TRBD1; v_gene: TRBV12-3/TRBV12-4; j_gene: TRBJ2-7; CDR3aa: CASSPSGQGINEQYF; CDR3nt: TGTGCCAGCAGTCCCTCGGGACAGGGTATCAACGAGCAGTACTTC
abundance: many; d_gene: TRBD2; v_gene: TRBV6-2/TRBV6-3; j_gene: TRBJ2-3; CDR3aa: CASSPAGGTQYF; CDR3nt: TGTGCCAGCAGCCCAGCGGGGGGTACGCAGTATTTT
abundance: -; d_gene: -; v_gene: TRBV28; j_gene: TRBJ2-3; CDR3aa: CASSSSGLGNDTQYF; CDR3nt: TGTGCCAGCAGTTCCTCGGGGCTTGGAAATGATACGCAGTATTTT
abundance: -; d_gene: -; v_gene: TRBV12-3/TRBV12-4; j_gene: TRBJ1-5; CDR3aa: CASTWGSHSNQPQHF; CDR3nt: TGTGCCAGCACATGGGGGAGCCATAGCAATCAGCCCCAGCATTTT
abundance: -; d_gene: -; v_gene: TRBV4-1; j_gene: TRBJ2-6; CDR3aa: CASSQDRTQPGANVLTF; CDR3nt: TGCGCCAGCAGCCAAGATAGGACTCAGCCCGGGGCCAACGTCCTGACTTTC
abundance: many; d_gene: TRBD2; v_gene: TRBV5-1; j_gene: TRBJ2-1; CDR3aa: CASSFPKTQLAGGPRSYNEQFF; CDR3nt: TGCGCCAGCAGCTTCCCCAAGACGCAGCTAGCGGGGGGTCCCCGCTCCTACAATGAGCAGTTCTTC
abundance: many; d_gene: TRBD2; v_gene: TRBV12-3/TRBV12-4; j_gene: TRBJ2-6; CDR3aa: CASSSGTSATGANVLTF; CDR3nt: TGTGCCAGCAGTTCCGGGACTAGCGCTACTGGGGCCAACGTCCTGACTTTC
abundance: -; d_gene: -; v_gene: TRBV14; j_gene: TRBJ2-2; CDR3aa: CASGTQGTGELFF; CDR3nt: TGTGCCAGCGGCACACAGGGTACCGGGGAGCTGTTTTTT
abundance: -; d_gene: -; v_gene: TRBV5-4; j_gene: TRBJ2-7; CDR3aa: CASSSQDSLYEQYF; CDR3nt: TGTGCCAGCAGCTCGCAGGACAGTCTCTACGAGCAGTACTTC
abundance: many; d_gene: -; v_gene: TRBV6-5; j_gene: TRBJ1-1; CDR3aa: CASMGRYTEAFF; CDR3nt: TGTGCCAGCATGGGCAGATACACTGAAGCTTTCTTT
abundance: -; d_gene: -; v_gene: TRBV12-3/TRBV12-4; j_gene: TRBJ1-6; CDR3aa: CASSGGGYNSPLHF; CDR3nt: TGTGCCAGCAGTGGAGGGGGGTATAATTCACCCCTCCACTTT
abundance: many; d_gene: -; v_gene: TRBV28; j_gene: TRBJ1-5; CDR3aa: CASMQFSNQPQHF; CDR3nt: TGTGCCAGCATGCAGTTCAGCAATCAGCCCCAGCATTTT
abundance: many; d_gene: TRBD2; v_gene: TRBV29-1; j_gene: TRBJ2-1; CDR3aa: CSVAGGTSGSNEQFF; CDR3nt: TGCAGCGTTGCAGGCGGGACTAGCGGGAGCAATGAGCAGTTCTTC
abundance: many; d_gene: TRBD2; v_gene: TRBV9; j_gene: TRBJ2-7; CDR3aa: CASSRTSGNNPTYEQYF; CDR3nt: TGTGCCAGCAGCCGGACTAGCGGAAACAATCCTACCTACGAGCAGTACTTC
abundance: medium-sized; d_gene: TRBD2; v_gene: TRBV29-1; j_gene: TRBJ2-1; CDR3aa: CSVGSGRASGEQFF; CDR3nt: TGCAGCGTTGGTAGCGGGAGGGCCTCGGGTGAGCAGTTCTTC
abundance: many; d_gene: -; v_gene: TRBV5-5; j_gene: TRBJ2-7; CDR3aa: CASSFLTAPTYEQYF; CDR3nt: TGTGCCAGCAGCTTCCTGACGGCACCCACCTACGAGCAGTACTTC